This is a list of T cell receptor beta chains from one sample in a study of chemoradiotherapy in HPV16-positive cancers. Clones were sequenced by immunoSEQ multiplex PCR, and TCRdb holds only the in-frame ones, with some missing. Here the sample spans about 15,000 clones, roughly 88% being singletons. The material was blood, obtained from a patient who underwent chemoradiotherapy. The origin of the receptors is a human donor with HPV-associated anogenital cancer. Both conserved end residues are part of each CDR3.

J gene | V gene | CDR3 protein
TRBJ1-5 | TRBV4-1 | CASSQEGSRYSNQPQHF
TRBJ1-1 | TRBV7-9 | CASSLVTVNTEAFF
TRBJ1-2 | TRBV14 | CASSRQIDYGYTF
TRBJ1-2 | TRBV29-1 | CSVETYDWEGYTF
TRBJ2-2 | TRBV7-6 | CASSLLTGPGELFF
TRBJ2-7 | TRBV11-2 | CASSLGLAGSPSSYEQYF
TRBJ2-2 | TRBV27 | CASSLGSGELFF
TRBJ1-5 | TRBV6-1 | CASSSGTGGYQPQHF
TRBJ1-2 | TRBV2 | CASSGQSNYGYTF
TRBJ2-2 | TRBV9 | CASSVDTANTGELFF
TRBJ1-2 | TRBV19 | CASQPGVYYGYTF
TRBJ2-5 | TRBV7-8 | CASSLLLERPETQYF
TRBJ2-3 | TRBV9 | CASSVVSGGVDTQYF
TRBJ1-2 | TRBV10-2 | CASGGQVDYGYTF
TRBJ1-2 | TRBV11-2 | CASSLVPGAEYGYTF
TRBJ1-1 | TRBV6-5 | CASSYSAGALNTEAFF
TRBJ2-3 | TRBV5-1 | CASSSGLAGSTDTQYF
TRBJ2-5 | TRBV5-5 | CASSTPRSAGGQETQYF
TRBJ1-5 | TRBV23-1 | CATPPIQGNQPQHF
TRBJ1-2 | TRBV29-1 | CSVGGSGAGYTF
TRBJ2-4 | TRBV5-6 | CASSLMGAAKNIQYF
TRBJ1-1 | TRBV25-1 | CASTVGTEAFF
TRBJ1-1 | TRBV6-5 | CASSLRVNTEAFF
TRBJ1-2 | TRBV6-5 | CASSYAGGAWKGYTF
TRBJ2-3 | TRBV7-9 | CASSLRGLYTDTQYF
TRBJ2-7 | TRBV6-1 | CASSAGHLYEQYF
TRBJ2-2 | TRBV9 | CASSPTYTGELFF
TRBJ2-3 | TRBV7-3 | CASSPGEGPDTQYF
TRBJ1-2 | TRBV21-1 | CASSSGTGGVEPYGYTF
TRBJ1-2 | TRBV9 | CASSVGGGLNYGYTF
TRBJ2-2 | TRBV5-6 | CASSYGTSGGPNTGELFF
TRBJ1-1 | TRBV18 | CASSPPGGNTEAFF
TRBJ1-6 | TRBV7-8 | CASSLLRIGSSYNSPLHF
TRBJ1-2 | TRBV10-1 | CARTWVRGKDGYTF
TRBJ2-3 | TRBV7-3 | CASSLAGGRIDTQYF
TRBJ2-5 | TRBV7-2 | CASSSKGLAGGPETQYF
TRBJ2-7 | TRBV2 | CASLGQEGHEQYF
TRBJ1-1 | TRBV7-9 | CASSLGGTGATEAFF
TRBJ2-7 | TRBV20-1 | CSAPRGYEQYF
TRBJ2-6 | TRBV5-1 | CASKRDADRSGANVLTF
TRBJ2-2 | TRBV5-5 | CASSPLGGVVSGELFF
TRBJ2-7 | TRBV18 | CASSPRFPSEDEQYF
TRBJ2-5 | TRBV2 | CASSELLEETQYF
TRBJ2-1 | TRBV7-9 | CASSSSRDFTYNEQFF
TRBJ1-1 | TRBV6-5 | CASSLRRGTEAFF
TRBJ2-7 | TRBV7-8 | CASSLGGRDSVHEQYF
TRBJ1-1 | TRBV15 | CAPSVRVPGYTEAFF